This T cell receptor (beta chain) was sequenced in a study of blood T cell repertoires in COVID-19. About the research overall: Samples of COVID-19 (acute and convalescent) were obtained from the United States, Italy and Spain.

Authors' methods: Cell counts per sample came from amplifying reference gene primers. Here immunoSEQ multiplex PCR was the method, and the copy in TCRdb shows in-frame clones only, minus some. V and J calls and clone size follow that table, whereas D and trimming were derived from the DNA. Altogether hundreds of thousands of clones are present, about 80% being singletons, with the ten largest covering around 9.6%. The material sequenced was peripheral blood. The source is a woman of 80 years or more with acute or convalescent COVID-19.

CDR3 amino acids: CASSVQGGVNTGELFF. In DNA, the CDR3 is TGCGCCAGCAGCGTCCAGGGAGGGGTGAACACCGGGGAGCTGTTTTTT. The V gene is TRBV5-1, the J gene TRBJ2-2; 7 nucleotides line up with TRBD2. The CDR3 runs to 16 residues. V lost 4 bases, J lost 1 base, and 7 bases stayed unmatched. CDR1 and CDR2 from the germline V gene are SGHRS and YFSETQ.